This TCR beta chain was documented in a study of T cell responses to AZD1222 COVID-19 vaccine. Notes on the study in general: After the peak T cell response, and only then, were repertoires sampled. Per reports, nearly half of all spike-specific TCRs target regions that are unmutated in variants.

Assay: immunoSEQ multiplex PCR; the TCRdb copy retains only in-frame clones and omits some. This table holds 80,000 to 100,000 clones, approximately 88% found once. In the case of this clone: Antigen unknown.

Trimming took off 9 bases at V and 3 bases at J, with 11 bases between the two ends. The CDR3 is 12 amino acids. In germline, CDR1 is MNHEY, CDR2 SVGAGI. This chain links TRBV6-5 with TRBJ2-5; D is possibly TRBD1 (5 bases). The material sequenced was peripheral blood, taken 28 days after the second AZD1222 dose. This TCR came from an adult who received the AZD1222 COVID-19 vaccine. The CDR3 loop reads CASSTGKETQYF. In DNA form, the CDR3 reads TGTGCCAGTTCAACAGGAAAAGAGACCCAGTACTTC.